This T cell receptor beta chain is from a study of CD8 T cells in Susac syndrome. Random hexamers were used to reverse transcribe an amount of roughly 0.5 to 1 ug RNA. MiXCR, run by TCRdb on the immunoSEQ multiplex PCR reads, gives a single entry per CDR3 protein. This table has 150,000 to 200,000 distinct CDR3 sequences, around 94% appearing once. This TCR came from a human donor in good health. Input material: CD4+ T cells from PBMCs.

In DNA, the CDR3 is TGTGCCAGCAGCCCAGACAGGGGGCGTCAGCCCCAGCATTTT. Its protein product is CASSPDRGRQPQHF. This chain connects TRBV9 to TRBJ1-5; TRBD1 matches at 10 bases. Trimming removed 4 bases from V and 6 bases from J; junction bases left unmatched: 4. The CDR3 is made up of 14 amino acids. The germline V gene has CDR1 SGDLS and CDR2 YYNGEE.